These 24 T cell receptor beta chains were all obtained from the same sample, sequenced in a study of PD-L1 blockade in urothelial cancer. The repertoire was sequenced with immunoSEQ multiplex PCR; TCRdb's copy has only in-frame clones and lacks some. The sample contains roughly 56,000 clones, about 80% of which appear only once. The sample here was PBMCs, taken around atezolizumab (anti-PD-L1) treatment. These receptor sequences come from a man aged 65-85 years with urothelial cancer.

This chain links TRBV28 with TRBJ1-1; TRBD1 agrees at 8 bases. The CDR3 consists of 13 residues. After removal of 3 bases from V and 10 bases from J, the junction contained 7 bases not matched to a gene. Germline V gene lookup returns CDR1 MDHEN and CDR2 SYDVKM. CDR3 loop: CASSFSRGRIAFF. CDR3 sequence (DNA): TGTGCCAGCAGTTTTTCCAGGGGGCGCATAGCTTTCTTT.

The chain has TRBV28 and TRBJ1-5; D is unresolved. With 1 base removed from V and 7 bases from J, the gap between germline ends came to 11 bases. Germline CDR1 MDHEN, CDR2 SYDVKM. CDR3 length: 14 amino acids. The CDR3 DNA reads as TGTGCCAGCAGTTTATCGCAGGATGGACAGCCCCAGCATTTT. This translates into CASSLSQDGQPQHF.

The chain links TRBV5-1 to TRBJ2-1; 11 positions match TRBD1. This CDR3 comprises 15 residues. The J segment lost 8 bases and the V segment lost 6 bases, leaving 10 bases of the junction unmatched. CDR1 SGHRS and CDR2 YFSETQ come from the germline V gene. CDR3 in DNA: TGCGCCAGCAACCCAGGGGGACAGGGGGTGGATGAGCAGTTCTTC. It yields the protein CASNPGGQGVDEQFF.

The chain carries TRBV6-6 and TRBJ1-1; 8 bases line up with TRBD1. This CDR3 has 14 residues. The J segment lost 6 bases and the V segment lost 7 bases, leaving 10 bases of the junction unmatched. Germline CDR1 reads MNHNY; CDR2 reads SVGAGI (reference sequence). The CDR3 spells CASTDGQGKPEAFF. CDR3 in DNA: TGTGCCAGCACCGACGGACAGGGAAAACCTGAAGCTTTCTTT.

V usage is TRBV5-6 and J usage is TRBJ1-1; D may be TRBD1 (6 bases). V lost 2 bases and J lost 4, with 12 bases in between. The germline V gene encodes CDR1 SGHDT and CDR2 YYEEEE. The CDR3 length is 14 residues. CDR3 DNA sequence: TGTGCCAGCAGCTTTGGGGAAGGGGGCACTGAAGCTTTCTTT. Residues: CASSFGEGGTEAFF.

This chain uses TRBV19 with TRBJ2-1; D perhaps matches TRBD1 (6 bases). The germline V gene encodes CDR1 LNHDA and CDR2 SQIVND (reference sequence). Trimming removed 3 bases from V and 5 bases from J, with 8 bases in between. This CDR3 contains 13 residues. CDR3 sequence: CASSIAGDNEQFF. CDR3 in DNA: TGTGCCAGTAGTATTGCAGGGGACAATGAGCAGTTCTTC.

CDR3 amino acids: CASSDGSSGANVLTF. As DNA, the CDR3 is TGCGCCAGCAGTGATGGTAGCTCTGGGGCCAACGTCCTGACTTTC. The chain is built from TRBV10-2 and TRBJ2-6; D is ambiguous. The CDR3 totals 15 residues. The ends were cut back, 3 bases at V and 0 bases at J, with 6 bases in the middle. The germline V gene encodes CDR1 WSHSY and CDR2 SAAADI.

CDR3 DNA: TGTGCCAGCAGTTCGCAGACTAGCGCGGGGCAGTACTTC. Translation gives CASSSQTSAGQYF. V and J are TRBV27 and TRBJ2-7; 8 nucleotides agree with TRBD2. This CDR3 comprises 13 residues. The germline V gene encodes CDR1 MNHEY and CDR2 SMNVEV (reference sequence). V shed 4 bases, J shed 9 bases, and the junction held 8 bases outside the gene matches.

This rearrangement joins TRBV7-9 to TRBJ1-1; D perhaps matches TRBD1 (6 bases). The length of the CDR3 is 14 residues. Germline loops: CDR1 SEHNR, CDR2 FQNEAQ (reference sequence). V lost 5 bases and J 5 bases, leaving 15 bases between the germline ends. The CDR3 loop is CASSQIQGLTEAFF. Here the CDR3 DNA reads TGTGCCAGCAGCCAAATACAGGGTCTTACTGAAGCTTTCTTT.

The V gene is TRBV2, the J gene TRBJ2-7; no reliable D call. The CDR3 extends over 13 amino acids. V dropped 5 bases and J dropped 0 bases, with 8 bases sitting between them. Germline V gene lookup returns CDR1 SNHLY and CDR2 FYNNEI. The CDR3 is CASSRHSSYEQYF. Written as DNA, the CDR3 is TGTGCCAGCAGTAGACATAGCTCCTACGAGCAGTACTTC. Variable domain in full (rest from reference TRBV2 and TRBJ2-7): EPEVTQTPSHQVTQMGQEVILRCVPISNHLYFYWYRQILGQKVEFLVSFYNNEISEKSEIFDDQFSVERPDGSNFTLKIRSTKLEDSAMYFCASSRHSSYEQYFGPGTRLTVT.

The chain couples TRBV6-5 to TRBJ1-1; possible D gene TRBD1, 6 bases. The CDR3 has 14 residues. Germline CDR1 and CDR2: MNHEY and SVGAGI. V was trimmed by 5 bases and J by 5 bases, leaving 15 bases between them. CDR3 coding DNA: TGTGCCAGCAGTGTAACCAGGGGTACGACTGAAGCTTTCTTT. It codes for CASSVTRGTTEAFF.

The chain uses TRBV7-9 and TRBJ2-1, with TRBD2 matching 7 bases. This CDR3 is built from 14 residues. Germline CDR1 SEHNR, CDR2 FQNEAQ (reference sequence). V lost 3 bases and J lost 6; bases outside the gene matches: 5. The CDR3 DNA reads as TGTGCCAGCAGCTTCGGGACTATAGGCAATGAGCAGTTCTTC. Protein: CASSFGTIGNEQFF.

CDR3 DNA: TGTGCCAGCAGCTTAGGGCAGACCAAGACCGGGTGGTACACTGAAGCTTTCTTT. Its translation: CASSLGQTKTGWYTEAFF. The V gene is TRBV7-2, the J gene TRBJ1-1; no reliable D call. V lost 1 base and J lost 3, with 21 bases in between. CDR1 is SGHTA and CDR2 is FQGNSA in the germline V gene. CDR3 length equals 18 residues.

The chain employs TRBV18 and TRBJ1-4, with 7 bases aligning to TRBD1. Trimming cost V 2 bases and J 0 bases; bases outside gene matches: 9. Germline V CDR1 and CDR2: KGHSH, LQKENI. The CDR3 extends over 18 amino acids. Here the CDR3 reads CASSPFPAQGATNEKLFF. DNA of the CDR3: TGTGCCAGCTCACCATTTCCAGCGCAGGGGGCAACTAATGAAAAACTGTTTTTT.

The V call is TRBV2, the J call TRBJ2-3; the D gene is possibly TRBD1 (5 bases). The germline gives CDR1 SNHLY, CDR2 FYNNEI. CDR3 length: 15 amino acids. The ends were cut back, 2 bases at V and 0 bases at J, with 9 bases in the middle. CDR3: CASSEYRPSTDTQYF. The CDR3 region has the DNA TGTGCCAGCAGTGAATACAGGCCTAGCACAGATACGCAGTATTTT.

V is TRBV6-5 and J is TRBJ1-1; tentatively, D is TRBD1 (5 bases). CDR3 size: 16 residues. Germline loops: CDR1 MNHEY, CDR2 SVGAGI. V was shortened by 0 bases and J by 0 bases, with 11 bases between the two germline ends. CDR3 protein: CASSYSRRDLNTEAFF. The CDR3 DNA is TGTGCCAGCAGTTACTCACGGCGGGACCTGAACACTGAAGCTTTCTTT.

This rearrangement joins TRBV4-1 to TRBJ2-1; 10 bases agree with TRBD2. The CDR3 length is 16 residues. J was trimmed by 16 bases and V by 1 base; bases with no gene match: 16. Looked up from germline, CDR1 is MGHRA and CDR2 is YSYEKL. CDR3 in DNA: TGCGCCAGCAGCCAAGGAGCAAGCGGGAGGGCCTATATTCGTTTCTTC. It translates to CASSQGASGRAYIRFF.

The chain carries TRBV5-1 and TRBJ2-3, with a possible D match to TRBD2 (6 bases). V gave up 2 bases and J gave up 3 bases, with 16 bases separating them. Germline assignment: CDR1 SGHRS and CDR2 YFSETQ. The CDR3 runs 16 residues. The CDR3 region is CASSFQIAVGTDTQYF. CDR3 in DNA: TGCGCCAGCAGCTTTCAAATAGCGGTGGGAACAGATACGCAGTATTTT.

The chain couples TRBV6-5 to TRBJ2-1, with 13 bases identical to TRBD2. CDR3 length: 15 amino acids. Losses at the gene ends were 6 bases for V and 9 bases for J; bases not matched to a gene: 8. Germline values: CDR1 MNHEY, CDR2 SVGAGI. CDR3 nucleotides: TGTGCCAGCAGCCCCGGGACTAGCGGGACGGGTGAGCAGTTCTTC. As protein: CASSPGTSGTGEQFF.

DNA of the CDR3: TGTGCCAGCAGTTACGGGGGAAGCAGGACGAGTGGCTACACCTTC. This encodes CASSYGGSRTSGYTF. The rearrangement links TRBV27 to TRBJ1-2; D might be TRBD1 (5 bases). The V end lost 4 bases, the J end lost 7 bases, and 19 bases lay between the germline ends. CDR3 length equals 15 residues. Germline V CDR1 and CDR2: MNHEY, SMNVEV (reference sequence).

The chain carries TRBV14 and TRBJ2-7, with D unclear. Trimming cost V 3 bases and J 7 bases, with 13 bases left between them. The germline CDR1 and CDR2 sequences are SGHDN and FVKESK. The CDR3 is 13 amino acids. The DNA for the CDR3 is TGTGCCAGCAGCCACACCTCAGGCCGAGAGCAGTACTTC. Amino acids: CASSHTSGREQYF.

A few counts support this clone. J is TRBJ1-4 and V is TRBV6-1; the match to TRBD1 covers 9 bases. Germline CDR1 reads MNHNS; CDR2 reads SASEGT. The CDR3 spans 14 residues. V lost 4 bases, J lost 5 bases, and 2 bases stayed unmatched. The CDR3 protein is CASSGGQGNEKLFF. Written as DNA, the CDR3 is TGTGCCAGCAGTGGGGGACAGGGAAATGAAAAACTGTTTTTT.

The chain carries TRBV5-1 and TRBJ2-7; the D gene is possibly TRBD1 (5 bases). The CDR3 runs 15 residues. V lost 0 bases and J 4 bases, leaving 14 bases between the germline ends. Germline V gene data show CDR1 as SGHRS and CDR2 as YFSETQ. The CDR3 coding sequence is TGCGCCAGCAGCTTGGATTCCGGACATTTGTACGAGCAGTACTTC. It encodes CASSLDSGHLYEQYF. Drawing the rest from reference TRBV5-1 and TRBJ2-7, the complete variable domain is KAGVTQTPRYLIKTRGQQVTLSCSPISGHRSVSWYQQTPGQGLQFLFEYFSETQRNKGNFPGRFSGRQFSNSRSEMNVSTLELGDSALYLCASSLDSGHLYEQYFGPGTRLTVT.

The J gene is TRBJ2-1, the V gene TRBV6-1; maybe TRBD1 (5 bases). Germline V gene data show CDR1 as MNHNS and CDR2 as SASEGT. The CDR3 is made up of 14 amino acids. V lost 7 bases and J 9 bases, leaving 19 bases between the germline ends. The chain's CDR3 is CASIRVLGFAEQFF. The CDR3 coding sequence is TGTGCCAGCATCAGGGTCTTGGGGTTCGCTGAGCAGTTCTTC.